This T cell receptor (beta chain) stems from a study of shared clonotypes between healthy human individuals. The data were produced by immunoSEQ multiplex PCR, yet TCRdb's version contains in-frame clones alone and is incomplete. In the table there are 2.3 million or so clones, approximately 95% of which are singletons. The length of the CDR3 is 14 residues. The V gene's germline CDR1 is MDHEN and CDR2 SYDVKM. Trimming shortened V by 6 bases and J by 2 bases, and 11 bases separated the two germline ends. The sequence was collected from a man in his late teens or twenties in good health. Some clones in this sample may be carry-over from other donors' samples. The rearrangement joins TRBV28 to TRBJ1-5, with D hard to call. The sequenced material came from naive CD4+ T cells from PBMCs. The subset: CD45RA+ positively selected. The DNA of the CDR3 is TGTGCCAGCAGCCAGCCCCTGGGCAATCAGCCCCAGCATTTT. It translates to CASSQPLGNQPQHF.